This paragraph covers one T cell receptor beta chain sequence. Its antigen is still unknown. These data are taken from a study of shared clonotypes between healthy human individuals. Study-level results: About 5% of naive CD4 clonotypes were shared across a few donors. Non-shared clonotypes displayed generation probabilities falling below those of clonotypes present in all four donors.

Repertoires were generated with immunoSEQ multiplex PCR, while TCRdb's copy carries only in-frame clones and drops some. Altogether approximately 1,000,000 clones are present, approximately 75% being singletons, with the ten largest covering 0.7% to 0.95%. This CDR3 is 16 amino acids long. CDR1 SGHTA and CDR2 FQGTGA come from the germline V gene. Trimming took off 0 bases at V and 3 bases at J, with 15 bases between the two ends. Adults of Caucasian background living in Nashville, Tennessee made up all donors. The study separated CD4+ cells into CD45RA+ naive and CD45RA-negative memory subsets. The chain uses TRBV7-3 and TRBJ2-7; no firm D call. The source material was memory CD4+ T cells from PBMCs. As for subset: CD45RA-negative fraction. The clonotype originates from a man aged 18 to 35 in good health. Some clones in this sample may be carry-over from other donors' samples. The CDR3 coding sequence is TGTGCCAGCAGCTTAACGTTTCGCTCCGAAAGCTACGAGCAGTACTTC. Protein: CASSLTFRSESYEQYF.